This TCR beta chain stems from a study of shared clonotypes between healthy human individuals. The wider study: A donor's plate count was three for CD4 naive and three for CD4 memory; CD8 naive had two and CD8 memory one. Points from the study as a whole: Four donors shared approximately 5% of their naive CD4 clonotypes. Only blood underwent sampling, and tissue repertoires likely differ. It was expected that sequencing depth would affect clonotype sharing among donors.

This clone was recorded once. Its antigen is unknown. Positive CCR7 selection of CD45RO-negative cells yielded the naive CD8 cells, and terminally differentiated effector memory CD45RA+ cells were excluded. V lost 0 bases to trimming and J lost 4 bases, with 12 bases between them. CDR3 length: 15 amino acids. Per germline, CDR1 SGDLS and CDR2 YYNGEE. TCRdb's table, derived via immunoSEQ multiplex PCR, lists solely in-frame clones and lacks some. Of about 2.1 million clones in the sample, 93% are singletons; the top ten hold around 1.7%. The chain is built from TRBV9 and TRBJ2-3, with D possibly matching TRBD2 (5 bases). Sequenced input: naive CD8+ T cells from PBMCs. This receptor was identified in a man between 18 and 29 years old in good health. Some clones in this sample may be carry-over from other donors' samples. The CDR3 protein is CASSVAGESSDTQYF. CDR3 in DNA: TGTGCCAGCAGCGTAGCCGGGGAGTCCTCAGATACGCAGTATTTT.